These 2 T cell receptor beta chains originate from one sample sequenced in a study of cytomegalovirus exposure and HLA in healthy donors. The PCR made use of 60 Vbeta and 13 Jbeta primers. The method was immunoSEQ multiplex PCR; TCRdb's version includes in-frame clones alone and lacks a portion of them. The sample has 200,000 to 250,000 clones, approximately 80% seen once. Sequenced: PBMCs. The origin of the receptors is a male donor in good health and CMV-seronegative.

V usage is TRBV28 and J usage is TRBJ1-2; D unresolved. The V end was cut by 4 bases, the J end by 4 bases, with 13 bases between. The germline CDR1 and CDR2 sequences are MDHEN and SYDVKM. This CDR3 is built from 14 residues. DNA of the CDR3: TGTGCCAGCAGTTCTTCTGTGTTCGTCTATGGCTACACCTTC. Translating gives CASSSSVFVYGYTF.

This clone occurred a few times. The chain couples TRBV7-9 to TRBJ1-1; 7 positions match TRBD1. This CDR3 is 14 amino acids long. The V segment lost 7 bases and the J segment 3 bases; nucleotides outside the gene matches: 8. Germline CDR1 SEHNR, CDR2 FQNEAQ (reference sequence). The CDR3 nucleotides are TGTGCCAGCACGATGACAGGGAGATACACTGAAGCTTTCTTT. Residues: CASTMTGRYTEAFF.